A selection of T cell receptor beta chains follows, all from one sample in a study of blood T cell repertoires in COVID-19. TCRdb's table, derived via immunoSEQ multiplex PCR, lists solely in-frame clones and lacks some. This sample has some 300,000 clones, with roughly 84% found just once. Sequencing was performed on PBMCs or T cells enriched from blood (not recorded which). The source is a woman aged 25 to 39 who had recovered from COVID-19. CDR3s include the opening cysteine and the closing phenylalanine or tryptophan. The D gene is left open where the match is weak.

TRBD2	TRBV11-2	TRBJ2-7	CASSLVAGGSEQYF
NA	TRBV21-1	TRBJ1-6	CASIQSEGVGNSPLHF
TRBD1	TRBV15	TRBJ1-2	CATTDRVGGYTF
NA	TRBV10-1	TRBJ2-7	CASSESRGGYEQYF
TRBD1	TRBV3-1/TRBV3-2	TRBJ1-2	CASSPLARTGHNYGYTF
NA	TRBV18	TRBJ1-2	CASSPLTQGRDFYGYTF
NA	TRBV11-2	TRBJ2-5	CASSAGETQYF
TRBD1	TRBV3-1/TRBV3-2	TRBJ1-2	CASSQGTGSIGYTF
TRBD1	TRBV24-1	TRBJ1-3	CATSDSGTGAGNTIYF
TRBD2	TRBV7-6	TRBJ2-3	CASSLEALAISTDTQYF
NA	TRBV30	TRBJ2-2	CAWSVSARNTGELFF
NA	TRBV10-3	TRBJ1-5	CAISDQRGANQPQHF
NA	TRBV19	TRBJ2-2	CASISSGELFF
TRBD1	TRBV7-8	TRBJ1-6	CASSPTGTDNSPLHF
TRBD2	TRBV4-1	TRBJ2-1	CASSQDSGGLNEQFF
NA	TRBV6-1	TRBJ1-1	CASSESFSRRGGTEAFF
NA	TRBV5-6	TRBJ1-1	CASSLSLNTEAFF
NA	TRBV27	TRBJ2-7	CASSLTSSYEQYF
NA	TRBV29-1	TRBJ2-3	CSVEEEASTQYF
TRBD2	TRBV6-1	TRBJ2-1	CASSEESGGQDEQFF
NA	TRBV6-6	TRBJ1-4	CASSYGPEKLFF
NA	TRBV6-4	TRBJ1-1	CASSDSVPGSRAFF
NA	TRBV7-9	TRBJ1-2	CASSLAHGGNYGYTF
TRBD1	TRBV5-4	TRBJ2-7	CASSFGQDSYEQYF
TRBD1	TRBV28	TRBJ2-7	CASSPMGQGSYEQYF
TRBD1	TRBV7-9	TRBJ1-4	CASSFEGAREKLFF
TRBD1	TRBV3-1/TRBV3-2	TRBJ1-1	CASSQVGQGRAAFF
NA	TRBV7-2	TRBJ1-1	CASSLTLGAEAFF
NA	TRBV7-2	TRBJ1-1	CASSLDWRGWNTEAFF
TRBD2	TRBV11-3	TRBJ2-2	CASSFLAGGPGELFF
TRBD1	TRBV24-1	TRBJ1-2	CATRGDRNYGYTF
NA	TRBV24-1	TRBJ1-3	CATSDPARAGNTIYF
TRBD2	TRBV4-1	TRBJ2-3	CASSQGVGLAGGQDTQYF
NA	TRBV27	TRBJ2-7	CASSLSLRRIAYEQYF
TRBD2	TRBV7-2	TRBJ2-1	CASSLTSGVYNEQFF
TRBD1	TRBV28	TRBJ1-2	CASSSQDRVRGYTF
TRBD1	TRBV28	TRBJ1-2	CASSPHQDRGKGYTF
NA	TRBV5-6	TRBJ2-3	CASSLDRVGTDTQYF
TRBD1	TRBV19	TRBJ2-6	CASSIDSGTGPTGANVLTF
NA	TRBV19	TRBJ2-7	CASSGANYEQYF
TRBD1	TRBV4-1	TRBJ1-1	CASSQLDRGRENTEAFF
NA	TRBV27	TRBJ1-6	CATSAQMLYNSPLHF